Listed here are 28 T cell receptor beta chains from one sample, sequenced in a study of cytomegalovirus exposure and HLA in healthy donors. With 60 Vbeta and 13 Jbeta primers, the PCR was carried out. Sequencing used immunoSEQ multiplex PCR; TCRdb keeps in-frame clones, though not all of them. Counted here are some 270,000 clones, about 80% occurring once; the ten biggest clones make up about 0.28%. Specimen: PBMCs. The receptors shown here come from a girl aged 2-10 years in good health and CMV-seronegative.

The V and J genes are TRBV30 and TRBJ2-7; 10 bases agree with TRBD2. The length of the CDR3 is 15 residues. Losses at the gene ends were 0 bases for V and 3 bases for J; bases not matched to a gene: 5. Germline assignment: CDR1 GTSNPN and CDR2 SVGIG (reference sequence). The CDR3 region is CAWSVGLAGVYEQYF. The CDR3 DNA reads as TGTGCCTGGAGTGTGGGTCTAGCGGGAGTCTACGAGCAGTACTTC.

The chain employs TRBV28 and TRBJ1-5, with TRBD1 matching 11 bases. The germline V gene encodes CDR1 MDHEN and CDR2 SYDVKM. This CDR3 spans 15 amino acids. V was clipped by 9 bases and J by 7 bases; unmatched bases: 11. The CDR3 sequence is CASGGQGDRLQPQHF. CDR3 DNA: TGTGCCAGTGGGGGACAGGGGGATAGGTTGCAGCCCCAGCATTTT.

This clone was observed once. A junction end diverges from the germline sequence, so it may reflect a read error. This chain uses TRBV7-9 with TRBJ2-7; 7 bases line up with TRBD2. Per the germline V gene, CDR1 is SEHNR and CDR2 is FQNEAQ (reference sequence). CDR3 length: 15 amino acids. CDR3: CSSSLALAFSYEQYF. The CDR3 DNA reads as TGTTCCAGCAGCTTAGCACTAGCGTTTTCCTACGAGCAGTACTTC.

J is TRBJ2-2 and V is TRBV7-9; 12 bases agree with TRBD1. CDR1 and CDR2 from the germline V gene are SEHNR and FQNEAQ (reference sequence). The V segment lost 4 bases and the J segment 8 bases; nucleotides outside the gene matches: 8. CDR3 length: 16 residues. The CDR3 DNA reads TGTGCCAGCAGCTCTGGTCGGGACAGGGGGCGAGGGGAGCTGTTTTTT. Translated: CASSSGRDRGRGELFF.

The rearrangement links TRBV9 to TRBJ2-7; the match to TRBD1 covers 11 bases. J lost 5 bases, V lost 4 bases, and 8 bases had no gene match. CDR1 and CDR2 (germline): SGDLS, YYNGEE. The length of the CDR3 is 15 residues. Written as DNA, the CDR3 is TGTGCCAGCAGCTCCCCCGGGGACAGGGGGAACGAGCAGTACTTC. Translating gives CASSSPGDRGNEQYF. Filled out from reference TRBV9 and TRBJ2-7, the complete variable domain reads DSGVTQTPKHLITATGQRVTLRCSPRSGDLSVYWYQQSLDQGLQFLIQYYNGEERAKGNILERFSAQQFPDLHSELNLSSLELGDSALYFCASSSPGDRGNEQYFGPGTRLTVT.

This clone has a single count. The chain couples TRBV7-2 to TRBJ1-4, with TRBD1 matching over 7 bases. Trimming cost V 5 bases and J 8 bases; bases outside gene matches: 8. The CDR3 runs 14 residues. Per germline, CDR1 SGHTA and CDR2 FQGNSA. CDR3 region: CASSATGVLEKLFF. The CDR3 DNA reads TGTGCCAGCAGCGCTACAGGGGTATTAGAAAAACTGTTTTTT.

V is TRBV27 and J is TRBJ2-1; 8 nucleotides align to TRBD1. V trimming: 4 bases; J trimming: 3 bases; junction bases outside the gene matches: 2. This CDR3 has 14 residues. Germline V gives CDR1 MNHEY, CDR2 SMNVEV (reference sequence). In DNA, the CDR3 is TGTGCCAGCAGTTCAACAGGGGGCTACAATGAGCAGTTCTTC. Translation: CASSSTGGYNEQFF.

The V and J genes are TRBV7-3 and TRBJ2-5; 9 nucleotides line up with TRBD2. This CDR3 comprises 14 residues. The trim removed 0 bases at V and 7 bases at J, leaving 3 bases unmatched. Germline V CDR1 and CDR2: SGHTA, FQGTGA. The CDR3 here is CASSLTREGGTQYF. For the CDR3, the DNA is TGTGCCAGCAGCTTAACGCGGGAGGGGGGGACCCAGTACTTC.

The chain couples TRBV10-3 to TRBJ1-3, with a possible D match to TRBD1 (6 bases). V was pared by 5 bases and J by 0 bases, with 14 bases between. From germline, CDR1 is ENHRY and CDR2 SYGVKD. The CDR3 covers 16 residues. CDR3 bases: TGTGCCATCAGTCCTCGACAGGCGAGCTCTGGAAACACCATATATTTT. This translates into CAISPRQASSGNTIYF.

The chain has TRBV28 and TRBJ1-2; 7 nucleotides agree with TRBD1. The CDR3 length is 13 residues. After removal of 9 bases from V and 8 bases from J, the junction contained 12 bases not matched to a gene. Looked up from germline, CDR1 is MDHEN and CDR2 is SYDVKM. CDR3 in amino acids: CASSQSRGRGYTF. The CDR3 DNA reads as TGTGCCAGTTCCCAGTCGAGGGGGCGCGGCTACACCTTC.

The chain carries TRBV6-5 and TRBJ2-5, with 8 nucleotides matching TRBD1. The CDR3 runs 16 residues. Trimming cost V 4 bases and J 1 base; bases outside gene matches: 8. From germline, CDR1 is MNHEY and CDR2 SVGAGI. The CDR3 sequence: CASSSWTGRFQETQYF. CDR3 nucleotides: TGTGCCAGCAGTTCATGGACAGGGCGGTTCCAAGAGACCCAGTACTTC.

This sequence joins TRBV7-3 and TRBJ2-1, with D perhaps TRBD2 (6 bases). Germline lookup yields CDR1 SGHTA and CDR2 FQGTGA. This CDR3 comprises 13 residues. V gave up 5 bases and J gave up 7 bases, with 12 bases separating them. CDR3 sequence: CASSPLGGNEQFF. For the CDR3, the DNA is TGTGCCAGCAGCCCTCTGGGGGGAAATGAGCAGTTCTTC.

There are a few counts of this clone. The V gene is TRBV18, the J gene TRBJ2-3; D ambiguous. This CDR3 region has 11 residues. The germline gives CDR1 KGHSH, CDR2 LQKENI. Trimming shortened V by 2 bases and J by 6 bases, and 3 bases separated the two germline ends. The CDR3 spells CASSPEDTQYF. The CDR3 DNA is TGTGCCAGCTCACCAGAGGATACGCAGTATTTT.

V and J are TRBV2 and TRBJ2-7, with a tentative D call TRBD1 (6 bases). V lost 6 bases, J lost 0 bases, and 15 bases lay in between. The CDR3 covers 15 residues. CDR1 and CDR2 from the germline V gene are SNHLY and FYNNEI. Written as DNA, the CDR3 is TGTGCCAGCAGCCGCGGACAGCTTAGCTCCTACGAGCAGTACTTC. Amino acids: CASSRGQLSSYEQYF.

The CDR3 nucleotides read TGTGCCAGCAGCTTGCGTATGGCTCAGCCCCAGCATTTT. It specifies CASSLRMAQPQHF. The rearrangement links TRBV5-6 to TRBJ1-5; D gene uncertain. Looked up from germline, CDR1 is SGHDT and CDR2 is YYEEEE. Trimming pared 1 base from V and 6 bases from J, leaving 8 bases between. The CDR3 is 13 residues long.

V is TRBV7-9 and J is TRBJ1-4; maybe TRBD1 (6 bases). The germline V and J ends were trimmed by 1 base and 5 bases, with 11 bases remaining between them. Germline CDR1 is SEHNR and CDR2 is FQNEAQ (reference sequence). The CDR3 consists of 15 residues. CDR3 nucleotide sequence: TGTGCCAGCAGCTTAGGGAGGGGGGGAAATGAAAAACTGTTTTTT. This codes for CASSLGRGGNEKLFF.

The chain carries TRBV6-7 and TRBJ2-2, with 11 bases lining up with TRBD2. TRBV6-7 is noted as an ORF with a role that remains uncertain. There are 16 residues in the CDR3. With 7 bases clipped from V and 4 bases from J, the junction kept 8 bases outside the gene matches. The CDR3 protein is CASTRLAGLCTGELFF. The DNA for the CDR3 is TGTGCCAGCACCAGACTAGCGGGGTTATGCACCGGGGAGCTGTTTTTT.

V is TRBV7-9 and J is TRBJ2-1, with D maybe TRBD2 (5 bases). The CDR3 is 14 amino acids. Trimming took 3 bases from V and 10 from J, leaving 16 bases between them. Germline-derived CDR1 and CDR2 are SEHNR and FQNEAQ (reference sequence). CDR3 residues: CASSFSEAGGEQFF. DNA for the CDR3: TGTGCCAGCAGCTTCAGTGAGGCGGGTGGCGAGCAGTTCTTC.

In this sample, this clone turned up a few times. The chain uses TRBV28 and TRBJ2-7; D is possibly TRBD1 (6 bases). Per the germline V gene, CDR1 is MDHEN and CDR2 is SYDVKM. V dropped 5 bases and J dropped 2 bases, with 16 bases sitting between them. The CDR3 has 15 amino acids. The CDR3 DNA reads as TGTGCCAGCAGTCCTCCGACAGGAAAGACCTACGAGCAGTACTTC. As protein: CASSPPTGKTYEQYF.

The J gene is TRBJ2-7, the V gene TRBV30; D may be TRBD1 (6 bases). V lost 0 bases and J 3 bases, leaving 9 bases between the germline ends. The CDR3 extends over 13 amino acids. Germline-derived CDR1 and CDR2 are GTSNPN and SVGIG (reference sequence). The CDR3 region is CAWSVGRGYEQYF. The CDR3 DNA reads as TGTGCCTGGAGTGTGGGCAGGGGCTACGAGCAGTACTTC.

The V gene is TRBV15, the J gene TRBJ2-7, with TRBD1 identical over 9 bases. Per germline, CDR1 LNHNV and CDR2 YYDKDF (reference sequence). The trim removed 5 bases at V and 2 bases at J, leaving 16 bases unmatched. The CDR3 loop spans 18 amino acids. The CDR3 DNA follows: TGTGCCACCAGCTCAGCCCTGGGACAGGGCGGTTCGGCCTACGAGCAGTACTTC. Its translation: CATSSALGQGGSAYEQYF.

This chain connects TRBV5-1 to TRBJ1-1; TRBD1 agrees at 7 bases. Trimming removed 2 bases from V and 4 bases from J; junction bases left unmatched: 5. The CDR3 is 14 amino acids. Germline lookup yields CDR1 SGHRS and CDR2 YFSETQ. The CDR3, as DNA: TGCGCCAGCAGCTTACAGGGGTCGGGCACTGAAGCTTTCTTT. It translates to CASSLQGSGTEAFF.

This clone came up once. The CDR3 DNA sequence: TGTGCCAGCAGCCCGAGGACTACCCAAGAGACCCAGTACTTC. Translation: CASSPRTTQETQYF. This chain links TRBV28 with TRBJ2-5; D might be TRBD2 (6 bases). With 6 bases removed from V and 1 base from J, the gap between germline ends came to 12 bases. This CDR3 region has 14 residues. The germline gives CDR1 MDHEN, CDR2 SYDVKM.

The gene calls are TRBV15 and TRBJ1-5; TRBD1 agrees at 7 bases. The V and J ends lost 1 base and 13 bases, in that order; junction bases with no gene match: 7. The CDR3 is made up of 13 amino acids. Germline lookup yields CDR1 LNHNV and CDR2 YYDKDF (reference sequence). CDR3 sequence reads: CATSRAKGQSQHF. The CDR3 DNA is TGTGCCACCAGCAGAGCAAAGGGACAGTCTCAGCATTTT.

The chain is built from TRBV7-3 and TRBJ2-1; 7 positions agree with TRBD2. Germline CDR1 is SGHTA and CDR2 is FQGTGA. The CDR3 is 17 amino acids. V shed 0 bases and J 3 bases; nucleotides not matched to a gene: 8. CDR3: CASSLTWRGGHYNEQFF. DNA of the CDR3: TGTGCCAGCAGCTTAACCTGGCGGGGAGGGCACTACAATGAGCAGTTCTTC.

J is TRBJ2-3 and V is TRBV2, with D tentatively TRBD2 (5 bases). The CDR3 runs 11 residues. Germline CDR1 SNHLY, CDR2 FYNNEI. The V end was cut by 10 bases, the J end by 9 bases, with 14 bases between. In DNA, the CDR3 is TGTGCCATCCTACAACGAGGGACGCAGTATTTT. Translated: CAILQRGTQYF.

The gene calls are TRBV4-1 and TRBJ1-2, with a tentative D call TRBD1 (5 bases). This CDR3 is built from 15 residues. V was shortened by 3 bases and J by 3 bases, with 14 bases between the two germline ends. Germline-derived CDR1 and CDR2 are MGHRA and YSYEKL. The chain's CDR3 is CASSHTTVSYYGYTF. In DNA form, the CDR3 reads TGCGCCAGCAGCCATACGACAGTATCATACTATGGCTACACCTTC.

V usage is TRBV5-1 and J usage is TRBJ2-3; 7 bases agree with TRBD1. This CDR3 is 15 amino acids long. Germline V gene sequence: CDR1 SGHRS, CDR2 YFSETQ. V was clipped by 2 bases and J by 4 bases; unmatched bases: 7. The CDR3 here is CASSLGTVQADTQYF. The CDR3 DNA sequence: TGCGCCAGCAGCTTAGGGACAGTTCAAGCAGATACGCAGTATTTT. Based on the CDR3 plus reference TRBV5-1 and TRBJ2-3, the full variable domain is KAGVTQTPRYLIKTRGQQVTLSCSPISGHRSVSWYQQTPGQGLQFLFEYFSETQRNKGNFPGRFSGRQFSNSRSEMNVSTLELGDSALYLCASSLGTVQADTQYFGPGTRLTVL.